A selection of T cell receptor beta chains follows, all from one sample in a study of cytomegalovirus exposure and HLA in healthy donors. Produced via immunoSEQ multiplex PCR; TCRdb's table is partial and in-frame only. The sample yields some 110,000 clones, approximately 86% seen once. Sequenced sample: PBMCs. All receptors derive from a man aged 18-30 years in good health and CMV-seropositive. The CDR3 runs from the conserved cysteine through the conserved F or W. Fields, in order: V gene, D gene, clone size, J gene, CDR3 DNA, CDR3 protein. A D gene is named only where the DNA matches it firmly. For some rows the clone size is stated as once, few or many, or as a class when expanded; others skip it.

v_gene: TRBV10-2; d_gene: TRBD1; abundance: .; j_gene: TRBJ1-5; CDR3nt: TGCGCCAGCAGTGAAGTAAGGGGGCATCAGCCCCAGCATTTT; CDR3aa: CASSEVRGHQPQHF
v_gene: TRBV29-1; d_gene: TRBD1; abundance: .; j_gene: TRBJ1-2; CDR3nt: TGCAGCGTGCCATCCGGACAGGGTGGTGGCTACACCTTC; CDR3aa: CSVPSGQGGGYTF
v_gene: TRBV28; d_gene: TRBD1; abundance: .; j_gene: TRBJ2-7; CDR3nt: TGTGCCAGCAGCTACCCCCGGGACAGGGTCTACGAGCAGTACTTC; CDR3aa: CASSYPRDRVYEQYF
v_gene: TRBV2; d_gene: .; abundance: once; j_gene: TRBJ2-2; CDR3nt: TGTGCCAGCAGTGACGAACCATCGGGCACCGGGGAGCTGTTTTTT; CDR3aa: CASSDEPSGTGELFF
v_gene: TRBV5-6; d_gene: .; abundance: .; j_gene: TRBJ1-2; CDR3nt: TGTGCCAGCAGCTTGGGGGGCCGGACAAGTATTTCCTATGGCTACACCTTC; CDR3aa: CASSLGGRTSISYGYTF
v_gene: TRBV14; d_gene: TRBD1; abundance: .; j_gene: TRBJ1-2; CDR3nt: TGTGCCAGCAGCCAAGAGAGGCTACCGGGACAGGGGACCTATGGCTACACCTTC; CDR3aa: CASSQERLPGQGTYGYTF
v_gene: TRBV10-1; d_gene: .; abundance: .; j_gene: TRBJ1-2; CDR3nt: TGCGCCAGTTCACCCAGGGTGGGTAACTATGGCTACACCTTC; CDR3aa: CASSPRVGNYGYTF
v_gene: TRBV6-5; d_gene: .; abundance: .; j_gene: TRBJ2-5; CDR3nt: TGTGCCAGCAGCCGCGGGCAACCACAAGAGACCCAGTACTTC; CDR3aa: CASSRGQPQETQYF
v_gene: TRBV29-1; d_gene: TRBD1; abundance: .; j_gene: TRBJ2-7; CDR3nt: TGCAGCGTTGAAGATCGACAGGGGGGTAGCTCCTACGAGCAGTACTTC; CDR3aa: CSVEDRQGGSSYEQYF
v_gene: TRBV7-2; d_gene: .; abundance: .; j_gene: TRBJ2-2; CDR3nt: TGTGCCAGCACCCGAGGATTAGGGAACACCGGGGAGCTGTTTTTT; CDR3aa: CASTRGLGNTGELFF
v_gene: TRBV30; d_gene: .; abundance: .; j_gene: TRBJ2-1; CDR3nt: TGTGCCTGGAGTCCCAGGGCCCAATACAATGAGCAGTTCTTC; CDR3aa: CAWSPRAQYNEQFF
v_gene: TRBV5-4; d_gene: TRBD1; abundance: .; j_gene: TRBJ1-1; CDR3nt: TGTGCCAGCAGCGGGTTAGGGACAGATGAAGCTTTCTTT; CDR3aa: CASSGLGTDEAFF
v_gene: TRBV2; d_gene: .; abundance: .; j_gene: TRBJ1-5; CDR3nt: TGTGCCAGCAGCAGACAGGACAATCAGCCCCAGCATTTT; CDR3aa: CASSRQDNQPQHF
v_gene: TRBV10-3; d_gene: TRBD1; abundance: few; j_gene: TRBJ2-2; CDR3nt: TGTGCCATCGGAGAAGGACAGGGACTTACCGGGGAGCTGTTTTTT; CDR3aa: CAIGEGQGLTGELFF
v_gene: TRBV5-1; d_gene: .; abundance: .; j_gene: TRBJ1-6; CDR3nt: TGCGCCAGCGGGGAGGGACGGGCTAATTCACCCCTCCACTTT; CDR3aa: CASGEGRANSPLHF
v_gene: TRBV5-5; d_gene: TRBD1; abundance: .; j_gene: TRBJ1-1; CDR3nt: TGTGCCAGCAGCTTAGACAGGGGTTTGGCTTTCTTT; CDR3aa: CASSLDRGLAFF
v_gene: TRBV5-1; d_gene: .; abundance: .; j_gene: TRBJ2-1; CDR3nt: TGCGCCAGCAGCTTGGGGACAGCCCATAATGAGCAGTTCTTC; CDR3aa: CASSLGTAHNEQFF
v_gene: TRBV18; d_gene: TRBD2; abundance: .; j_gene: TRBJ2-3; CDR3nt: TGTGCCAGCTCACGGGGCCCTCAGCGGGGGGGCACAGATACGCAGTATTTT; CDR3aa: CASSRGPQRGGTDTQYF
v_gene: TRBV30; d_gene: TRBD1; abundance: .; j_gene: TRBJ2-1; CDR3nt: TGTGCCTGGAGTGTAGCAGGGGGCAATGAGCAGTTCTTC; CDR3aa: CAWSVAGGNEQFF
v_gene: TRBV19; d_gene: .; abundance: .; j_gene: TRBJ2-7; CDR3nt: TGTGCCAGTAGTTTGCAGGGGCCCTCCTACGAGCAGTACTTC; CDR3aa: CASSLQGPSYEQYF
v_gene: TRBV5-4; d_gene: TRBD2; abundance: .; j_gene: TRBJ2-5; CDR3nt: TGTGCCAGCAGCACCGGGACTAGCGGGAGGAATCCCCTAATGACCCAGTACTTC; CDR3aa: CASSTGTSGRNPLMTQYF
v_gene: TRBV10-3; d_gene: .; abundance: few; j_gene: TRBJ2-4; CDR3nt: TGTGCCACCGCGGGCCTTGAGGGAGCTCAGTACTTC; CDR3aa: CATAGLEGAQYF
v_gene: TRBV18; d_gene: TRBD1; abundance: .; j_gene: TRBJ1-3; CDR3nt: TGTGCCAGCTCACCGGGACAGGTCCTGGGAAACACCATATATTTT; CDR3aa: CASSPGQVLGNTIYF
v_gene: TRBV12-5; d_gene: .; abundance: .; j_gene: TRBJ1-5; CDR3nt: TGTGCTAGTATAGCGGGGGCCCAAAGCAATCAGCCCCAGCATTTT; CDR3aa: CASIAGAQSNQPQHF
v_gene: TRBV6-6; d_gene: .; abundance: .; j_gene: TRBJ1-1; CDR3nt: TGTGCCAGCAGCCCCTTGAACACTGAAGCTTTCTTT; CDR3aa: CASSPLNTEAFF
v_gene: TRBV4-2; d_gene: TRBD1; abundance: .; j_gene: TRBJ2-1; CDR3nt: TGTGCCAGCAGCCAAGATGAGGGGGCCCAGGGGAATGAGCAGTTCTTC; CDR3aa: CASSQDEGAQGNEQFF
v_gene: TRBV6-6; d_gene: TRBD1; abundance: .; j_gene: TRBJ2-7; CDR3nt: TGTGCCAGCAGTTACCCGGGGACAGGGGTCAACTACGAGCAGTACTTC; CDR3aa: CASSYPGTGVNYEQYF
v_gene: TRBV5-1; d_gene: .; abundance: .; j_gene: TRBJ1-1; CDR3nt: TGCGCCAGCAGCCCAACCCCACAGAGTATGAACACTGAAGCTTTCTTT; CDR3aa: CASSPTPQSMNTEAFF
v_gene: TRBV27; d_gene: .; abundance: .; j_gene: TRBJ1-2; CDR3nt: TGTGCCAGCAGTTTATCGGCAGGGGATGGCTACACCTTC; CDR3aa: CASSLSAGDGYTF
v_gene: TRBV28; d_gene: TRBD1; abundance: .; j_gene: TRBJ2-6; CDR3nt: TGTGCCAGCAGGACAGGGGGCCCCACTGGGGCCAACGTCCTGACTTTC; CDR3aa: CASRTGGPTGANVLTF
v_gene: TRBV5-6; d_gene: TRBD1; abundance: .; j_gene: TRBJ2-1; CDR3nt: TGTGCCAGCAGCTATGGACAGGGTGTTAATGAGCAGTTCTTC; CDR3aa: CASSYGQGVNEQFF
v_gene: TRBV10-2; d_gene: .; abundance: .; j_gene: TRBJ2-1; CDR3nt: TGCGCCAGCAGAGAAATGTGGAGGGTAGGATCCTACAATGAGCAGTTCTTC; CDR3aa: CASREMWRVGSYNEQFF
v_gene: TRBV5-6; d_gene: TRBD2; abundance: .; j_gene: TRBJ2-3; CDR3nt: TGTGCCAGCAGCGCCGGGACTAGCGGGGGCCTGGATACGCAGTATTTT; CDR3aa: CASSAGTSGGLDTQYF
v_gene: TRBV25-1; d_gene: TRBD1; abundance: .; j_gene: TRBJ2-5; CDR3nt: TGTGCCAGCAGTGAAGCCCCGGACAGGTTTATCGAGACCCAGTACTTC; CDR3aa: CASSEAPDRFIETQYF
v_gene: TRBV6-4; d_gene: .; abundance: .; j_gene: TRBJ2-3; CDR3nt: TGTGCCAGCAGTGAAGGGGGGGAAACAGATACGCAGTATTTT; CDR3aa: CASSEGGETDTQYF
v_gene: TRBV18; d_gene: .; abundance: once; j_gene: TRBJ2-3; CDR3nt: TGTGCCAGCTCACCTGAGCTGAAAGATACGCAGTATTTT; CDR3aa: CASSPELKDTQYF